This T cell receptor (beta chain) was recorded in a study of beta chain features in type 1 diabetes. Study context: Some 110,000,000 sorted cells were examined across all samples.

Germline V CDR1 and CDR2: SEHNR, FQNEAQ (reference sequence). This CDR3 comprises 15 residues. V lost 0 bases, J lost 7 bases, and 12 bases lay in between. Findings of the study overall: For patients, the naive, central memory and Treg TCRB repertoires appeared more alike than for healthy donors.

Isolation of CD4+ naive, central memory, regulatory and stem cell-like memory cells was achieved by sorting via CD45RO/CCR7/CD25/CD127/CD95/CD27. This clone was counted between two and nine times. Its antigen is undetermined. What was sequenced were expressed TCRB transcripts, since all of the isolated RNA had been reverse transcribed. Deep immunoSEQ sequencing covered naive, central memory and regulatory T cell samples. Clones were read by immunoSEQ multiplex PCR, and TCRdb kept only the in-frame ones, dropping some. The repertoire has about 250,000 clones, 13% to 15% of them found once; the top ten carry roughly 0.024%.

The specimen sequenced was naive CD4+ T cells from blood. This clonotype was obtained from a woman aged 35 to 49 in good health. V is TRBV7-9 and J is TRBJ1-4, with D tentatively TRBD1 (6 bases). CDR3 region: CASSLAGRGSEKLFF. CDR3 sequence (DNA): TGTGCCAGCAGCTTAGCGGGCAGGGGAAGTGAAAAACTGTTTTTT.